The clone carrying this T cell receptor beta chain was recorded a few times. The antigen is undetermined. This sample is part of a study of beta chain features in type 1 diabetes. Turning to the study itself: Healthy donors, compared against patients, showed similar age, gender and cell yields. Whole-study findings and limits: Shorter TCRB CDR3s, moderately but significantly so, marked every one of the four CD4+ subsets in Type 1 diabetes patients.

Expressed TCRB transcripts were sequenced because the entire RNA isolate underwent reverse transcription. Sequencing used immunoSEQ multiplex PCR; TCRdb keeps in-frame clones, though not all of them. The sample lists around 280,000 clones, 15% occurring once. The sequence came from a young man with type 1 diabetes. Sequencing was done on a sample of naive CD4+ T cells from blood.

This chain's CDR3 is CASSLGPGLAADTQYF. The CDR3 DNA sequence: TGTGCCAGCAGCTTAGGACCGGGACTAGCGGCAGATACGCAGTATTTT. The chain has TRBV11-2 and TRBJ2-3, with 11 bases matching TRBD2. After removal of 1 base from V and 4 bases from J, the junction contained 4 bases not matched to a gene. Per the germline V gene, CDR1 is SGHAT and CDR2 is FQNNGV. This CDR3 contains 16 residues.